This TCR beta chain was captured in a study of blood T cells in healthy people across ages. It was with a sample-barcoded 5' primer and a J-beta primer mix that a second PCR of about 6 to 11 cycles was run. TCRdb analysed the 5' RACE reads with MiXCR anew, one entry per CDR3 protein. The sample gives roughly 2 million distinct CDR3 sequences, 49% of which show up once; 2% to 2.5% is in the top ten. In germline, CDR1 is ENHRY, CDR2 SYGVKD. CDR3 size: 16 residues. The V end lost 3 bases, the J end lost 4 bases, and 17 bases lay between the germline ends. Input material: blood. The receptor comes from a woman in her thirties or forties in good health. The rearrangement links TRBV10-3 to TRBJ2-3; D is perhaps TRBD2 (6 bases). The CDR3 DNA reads TGTGCCATCAGTGATTACGGGACTCCCGAGGCAGATACGCAGTATTTT. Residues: CAISDYGTPEADTQYF.